This record concerns one T cell receptor (beta chain) sequence. The sample originates from a study of cytomegalovirus exposure and HLA in healthy donors. PCR was performed using 60 Vbeta and 13 Jbeta primers. Here immunoSEQ multiplex PCR was the method, and the copy in TCRdb shows in-frame clones only, minus some. This table holds over 150,000 clones, 70% to 90% found once. Germline V gene sequence: CDR1 SGDLS, CDR2 YYNGEE. The ends lost 3 bases at V and 2 bases at J; junction bases unmatched: 2. CDR3 size: 15 residues. The sequence derives from a man aged 30 to 45 in good health and CMV-seropositive. The sample comprised PBMCs. The gene calls are TRBV9 and TRBJ2-3; TRBD2 aligns across 11 bases. Here the CDR3 reads CASSGLAGPTDTQYF. CDR3 nucleotide sequence: TGTGCCAGCAGCGGACTAGCGGGGCCCACAGATACGCAGTATTTT.